Below are 20 T cell receptor beta chains sequenced from a single sample in a study of CD8 T cells in Susac syndrome (dated by TCRdb to the late 2010s). The protocol used for the library was the immunoSEQ multiplex PCR assay. RNA was extracted using the RNeasy kit, and about 0.45 to 1 ug of the RNA was reverse transcribed with random hexamers. The public reads were run again by TCRdb, first through fastp at Q25 and then through MiXCR, and only productive beta chains were kept. Each entry is one CDR3 protein sequence, shown with its most common DNA and genes. The sample yields 150,000 to 160,000 distinct CDR3 sequences; roughly 96% were counted once. In total, the top ten clones hold approximately 0.17% of the sample. Sequencing was performed on CD4+ T cells from PBMCs. These receptors all come from a human donor with Susac syndrome.

The V gene is TRBV20-1, the J gene TRBJ2-3; the D is unclear. The length of the CDR3 is 12 residues. V lost 5 bases and J lost 6, with 12 bases in between. Germline V gene lookup returns CDR1 DFQATT and CDR2 SNEGSKA (reference sequence). The CDR3 DNA sequence: TGCAGTGCTGGCAGAACGTTGGATACGCAGTATTTT. Its protein is CSAGRTLDTQYF.

The rearrangement links TRBV12-3 or TRBV12-4 to TRBJ1-2, with D maybe TRBD1 (6 bases). The germline V and J ends were trimmed by 4 bases and 2 bases, with 8 bases remaining between them. This CDR3 has 13 amino acids. The CDR3 DNA reads TGTGCCAGCAGTTCGAGGGGGAACTATGGCTACACCTTC. This encodes CASSSRGNYGYTF.

The chain has TRBV4-1 and TRBJ1-5; TRBD1 matches at 9 bases. V was pared by 0 bases and J by 5 bases, with 2 bases of the junction left unmatched. The germline V gene has CDR1 MGHRA and CDR2 YSYEKL. The CDR3 has 15 amino acids. The CDR3 nucleotides read TGCGCCAGCAGCCAAGAGGGGGACAGGGATCAGCCCCAGCATTTT. It encodes CASSQEGDRDQPQHF.

The chain carries TRBV3-1 and TRBJ1-2; possible D gene TRBD1, 5 bases. The germline V and J ends were trimmed by 1 base and 4 bases, with 10 bases remaining between them. Germline loops: CDR1 LGHDT, CDR2 YNNKEL (reference sequence). CDR3 length: 14 residues. This CDR3 is CASSQGGAAYGYTF. For the CDR3, the DNA is TGTGCCAGCAGCCAAGGAGGGGCGGCCTATGGCTACACCTTC.

The chain recombines TRBV2 with TRBJ1-1, with 7 bases matching TRBD1. The junction had 4 bases not matched to a gene; V was cut back by 5 bases and J by 1 base. CDR1 is SNHLY and CDR2 is FYNNEI in the germline V gene. The CDR3 consists of 14 residues. The CDR3 nucleotides read TGTGCCAGCAGTTCACAGGGGTGGAACACTGAAGCTTTCTTT. It yields the protein CASSSQGWNTEAFF.

V usage is TRBV2 and J usage is TRBJ2-6, with TRBD1 as a possible D gene (6 bases). CDR1 is SNHLY, CDR2 FYNNEI, per germline. V gave up 8 bases and J gave up 2 bases, with 13 bases separating them. This CDR3 spans 15 amino acids. The CDR3, as DNA: TGTGCCAGCCACAGGGACCGGGCTGGGGCCAACGTCCTGACTTTC. Residues: CASHRDRAGANVLTF. The whole variable domain, remainder taken from reference TRBV2 and TRBJ2-6, is EPEVTQTPSHQVTQMGQEVILRCVPISNHLYFYWYRQILGQKVEFLVSFYNNEISEKSEIFDDQFSVERPDGSNFTLKIRSTKLEDSAMYFCASHRDRAGANVLTFGAGSRLTVL.

This clonotype was detected once. The V gene is TRBV7-2, the J gene TRBJ2-7; no clear D gene. CDR3 length equals 11 residues. The germline V gene has CDR1 SGHTA and CDR2 FQGNSA. V dropped 4 bases and J dropped 7 bases, with 8 bases sitting between them. Here the CDR3 reads CASSSDSEQYF. In nucleotides, the CDR3 is TGTGCCAGCAGCTCTGACTCTGAGCAGTACTTC.

The chain is built from TRBV2 and TRBJ2-2; D not resolved. Germline V CDR1 and CDR2: SNHLY, FYNNEI. The CDR3 is 14 residues long. V gave up 3 bases and J gave up 4 bases, with 9 bases separating them. The DNA of the CDR3 is TGTGCCAGCAGTGAGGCTAGATTCACCGGGGAGCTGTTTTTT. Protein product: CASSEARFTGELFF.

The chain employs TRBV20-1 and TRBJ2-7; perhaps TRBD1 as D (5 bases). This CDR3 spans 15 amino acids. CDR1 DFQATT and CDR2 SNEGSKA come from the germline V gene (reference sequence). V was trimmed by 0 bases and J by 5 bases, leaving 17 bases between them. DNA of the CDR3: TGCAGTGCTAGAGATCTTAGCCCAGGGCGTAACGAGCAGTACTTC. Translated: CSARDLSPGRNEQYF.

The J gene is TRBJ2-3, the V gene TRBV2; D may correspond to TRBD1 or TRBD2 (5 bases each). The CDR3 is made up of 13 amino acids. With 9 bases removed from V and 0 bases from J, the gap between germline ends came to 10 bases. Germline assignment: CDR1 SNHLY and CDR2 FYNNEI. The CDR3 nucleotides read TGTGCCAGGGGGGTAACTAGCACAGATACGCAGTATTTT. As protein: CARGVTSTDTQYF.

The genes are TRBV11-3 and TRBJ2-1, with 9 positions matching TRBD1. The CDR3 length is 16 residues. Unmatched junction bases numbered 13, after V lost 4 bases and J lost 9 bases. Germline lookup yields CDR1 SGHNT and CDR2 YENEEA. CDR3 sequence reads: CASSSGQGLGESEQFF. The CDR3 DNA is TGTGCCAGCAGCTCGGGACAGGGCCTTGGGGAGAGTGAGCAGTTCTTC.

J is TRBJ2-1 and V is TRBV20-1, with 12 bases identical to TRBD2. The CDR3 sequence is 15 residues long. The junction had 5 bases not matched to a gene; V was cut back by 6 bases and J by 2 bases. From germline, CDR1 is DFQATT and CDR2 SNEGSKA (reference sequence). Here the CDR3 reads CSAPPSGGAYNEQFF. Written as DNA, the CDR3 is TGCAGTGCCCCCCCTAGCGGGGGGGCCTACAATGAGCAGTTCTTC.

V is TRBV24-1 and J is TRBJ1-2; D is perhaps TRBD1 (5 bases). Germline values: CDR1 KGHDR, CDR2 SFDVKD. The CDR3 extends over 14 amino acids. V gave up 4 bases and J gave up 1 base, with 9 bases separating them. For the CDR3, the DNA is TGTGCCACCAGTGAATCAGGGATTAACTATGGCTACACCTTC. Its protein product is CATSESGINYGYTF.

V usage is TRBV18 and J usage is TRBJ2-7; D not certain. Germline CDR1 reads KGHSH; CDR2 reads LQKENI. The CDR3 spans 14 residues. Trimming stripped 2 bases from V and 5 bases from J, with 13 bases between. For the CDR3, the DNA is TGTGCCAGCTCACCAGTTCGCCCCCGGGACGAGCAGTACTTC. Residues: CASSPVRPRDEQYF.

This chain connects TRBV29-1 to TRBJ2-7; tentatively, D is TRBD1 (6 bases). This CDR3 has 16 residues. The germline gives CDR1 SQVTM, CDR2 ANQGSEA. Trimming shortened V by 3 bases and J by 6 bases, and 24 bases separated the two germline ends. The CDR3 sequence: CSVDPGMGTGFVEQYF. CDR3 DNA: TGCAGCGTTGACCCGGGGATGGGAACAGGGTTTGTCGAGCAGTACTTC.

The chain has TRBV7-2 and TRBJ2-6, with no clear D. With 2 bases removed from V and 3 bases from J, the gap between germline ends came to 8 bases. The germline gives CDR1 SGHTA, CDR2 FQGNSA. The CDR3 loop spans 15 amino acids. CDR3 residues: CASSLWVLGANVLTF. CDR3 nucleotide sequence: TGTGCCAGCAGCTTATGGGTTCTTGGGGCCAACGTCCTGACTTTC.

The chain links TRBV19 to TRBJ2-5; D not certain. V dropped 5 bases and J dropped 0 bases, with 7 bases sitting between them. CDR1 LNHDA and CDR2 SQIVND come from the germline V gene (reference sequence). The CDR3 is made up of 13 amino acids. Here the CDR3 DNA reads TGTGCCAGTAGTCCGGAGTACCAAGAGACCCAGTACTTC. Amino acid sequence: CASSPEYQETQYF. The whole variable domain, remainder taken from reference TRBV19 and TRBJ2-5, is DGGITQSPKYLFRKEGQNVTLSCEQNLNHDAMYWYRQDPGQGLRLIYYSQIVNDFQKGDIAEGYSVSREKKESFPLTVTSAQKNPTAFYLCASSPEYQETQYFGPGTRLLVL.

CDR3: CASKSDGSGANVLTF. Written as DNA, the CDR3 is TGTGCCAGCAAATCCGACGGCTCTGGGGCCAACGTCCTGACTTTC. V is TRBV5-4 and J is TRBJ2-6, with D unresolved. V dropped 6 bases and J dropped 0 bases, with 10 bases sitting between them. Germline CDR1 reads SGHNT; CDR2 reads YYREEE (reference sequence). The CDR3 contains 15 residues.

The CDR3 spells CASTPSGASYGYTF. DNA of the CDR3: TGTGCCAGCACGCCCTCGGGAGCGTCCTATGGCTACACCTTC. The chain uses TRBV3-1 and TRBJ1-2; D call uncertain. The V gene lost 7 bases and the J gene lost 4 bases, with 16 bases spanning the gap. CDR1 LGHDT and CDR2 YNNKEL come from the germline V gene (reference sequence). CDR3 length: 14 residues.

The genes are TRBV27 and TRBJ1-1; D ambiguous. CDR3 length equals 14 residues. Germline-derived CDR1 and CDR2 are MNHEY and SMNVEV (reference sequence). Trimming removed 3 bases at V and 2 bases at J, with 10 bases between. The CDR3 region has the DNA TGTGCCAGCAGTTTTTTAACAGCCAACACTGAAGCTTTCTTT. Encoded protein: CASSFLTANTEAFF.